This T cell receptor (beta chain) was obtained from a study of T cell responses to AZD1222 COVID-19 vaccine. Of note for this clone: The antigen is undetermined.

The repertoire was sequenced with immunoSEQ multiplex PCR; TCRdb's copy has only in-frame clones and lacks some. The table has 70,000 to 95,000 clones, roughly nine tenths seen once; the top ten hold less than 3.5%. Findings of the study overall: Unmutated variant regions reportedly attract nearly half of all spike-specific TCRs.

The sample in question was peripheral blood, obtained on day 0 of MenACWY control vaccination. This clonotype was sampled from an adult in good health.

CDR3 nucleotide sequence: TGTGCCAGCAGCGACGGGGTAGGGGTCGGGGAGCTGTTTTTT. Encoded protein: CASSDGVGVGELFF. The chain links TRBV5-4 to TRBJ2-2; D tentatively reads TRBD1 or TRBD2 (5 bases each). The germline V and J ends were trimmed by 4 bases and 7 bases, with 14 bases remaining between them. CDR1 is SGHNT, CDR2 YYREEE, per germline (reference sequence). CDR3 size: 14 residues.